Here is one T cell receptor (beta chain) with its context. Its target is unknown. CDR1 and CDR2 from the germline V gene are DFQATT and SNEGSKA (reference sequence). This CDR3 has 11 amino acids. Trimming at V came to 4 bases and at J to 12 bases, leaving 3 bases not matched to a gene. These data originate in a study of long-term antiretroviral therapy in people with HIV. Points from the study as a whole: With ART, diversity went up but was still lower than in transplant donor controls.

Donors each had at least one pre-ART PBMC sample and at least two post-ART ones. The samples comprised 1-10 million cryopreserved PBMC ahead of DNA extraction. Survey-level resolution applied to immunoSEQ assay v3.0. The method was immunoSEQ multiplex PCR; TCRdb's version includes in-frame clones alone and lacks a portion of them. The table has more than 45,000 clones, about 80% seen once; the top ten hold roughly 3.2%. This material consisted of unsorted PBMCs, taken 0.8 years after starting antiretroviral therapy. The source is a woman between 18 and 30 years old with HIV. The V gene is TRBV20-1, the J gene TRBJ2-1; 10 nucleotides align to TRBD2. The CDR3 is CSATRTSGQFF. The CDR3, as DNA: TGCAGTGCTACGCGGACTAGCGGGCAGTTCTTC.